This TCR beta chain was recorded in a study of a mutant IDH1 vaccine in newly diagnosed glioma (dated by TCRdb to the early 2020s). At the level of the whole study: Vaccination started 4-6 weeks after radiotherapy alone, or was given together with temozolomide cycles in the groups whose treatment included chemotherapy. Visit V12 was the week-35 safety follow-up and visit V13 was the week-47 end of study. Of the roughly 33 treated patients, approximately 62% were male and about 40% were female, and the mean age was around 40 years. Before enrollment, patients had received standard therapy of radiotherapy alone, temozolomide alone, or radiochemotherapy with temozolomide; most received the combination. Longitudinal TCRB deep sequencing was done for some 26 treated patients, wherever samples were available for exploratory analyses. Peripheral blood was drawn at six visits: V03 (baseline), V05, V07, V10, V12 and V13. The study at large found these results: Selection of PBMC samples for TCRB deep sequencing was based on availability. Immune responses induced by the vaccine were seen in over 90% of patients across multiple MHC alleles. It was noted by the authors that analyses of patient blood samples could not be reproduced owing to sample limitations. No apparent relationship was observed between pseudoprogression and alterations in the top peripheral T cell clonotypes detected by TCRB sequencing.

About this clone itself: The antigen it binds to is not known. One base away there is no much larger clone; base qualities are not given.

The library was generated by the immunoSEQ multiplex PCR assay. The hsTCRB Kit was used according to the manufacturer's protocol to amplify rearranged TCR beta chain sequences. An Illumina MiSeq was used to sequence the TCRB libraries. The paper's data handling went like this. The kit vendor's proprietary platform handled demultiplexing, trimming and gene mapping. What TCRdb holds here is the immuneACCESS table cut down to in-frame rearrangements. Part of the clones is not present; checked against another copy, under half of the missing clones reflect an unresolved V gene, and the others are unexplained. The V and J calls and clone size come from that table; D and trimming were worked out from the DNA. Across this sample there are tens of thousands of clones, with roughly nine tenths seen only once. Jointly, the top ten make up 1.5% to 2% of the sample. The sample's time point label, in plain terms: week 35, safety follow-up. Each vaccine dose, consisting of 300 ug of a 20-mer mutant IDH1 peptide in Montanide, was administered subcutaneously with topical imiquimod. Across visits V03 through V10, patients got a total of eight vaccinations, given in weeks 1, 3, 5, 7, 11, 15, 19 and 23. Donors had newly diagnosed WHO grade 3 or 4 IDH1-mutant astrocytomas with loss of nuclear ATRX. The samples were drawn from NOA16, a multicentre, single-arm, open-label phase I trial in Germany that tested a mutant IDH1 peptide vaccine in humans for the first time. Genomic DNA for TCRB sequencing was isolated from EDTA blood with the DNeasy Blood and Tissue Kit.

The cysteine opens and the phenylalanine closes a CDR3 of 14 amino acids. Only the CDR3 part of the read is kept: 42 bases, read in frame from the first base. V and J are truncated by 5 bases and 8 bases respectively, leaving an intervening sequence of 19 bases. Based on the germline V gene, the CDR1 and CDR2 sequences are SGHRS and YFSETQ. The sample here was PBMCs, taken from a glioma patient whose treatment included an IDH1 peptide vaccine. The chain uses TRBV5-1 and TRBJ1-2, with TRBD1 perhaps the D gene, on 5 matching bases. The source of this sequence is a man between 35 and 55 years old with glioma. The DNA is as follows: TGCGCCAGCAGTTCCGCCGGGACCCCCAGCGGCTACACCTTC. Translated, this gives CASSSAGTPSGYTF.